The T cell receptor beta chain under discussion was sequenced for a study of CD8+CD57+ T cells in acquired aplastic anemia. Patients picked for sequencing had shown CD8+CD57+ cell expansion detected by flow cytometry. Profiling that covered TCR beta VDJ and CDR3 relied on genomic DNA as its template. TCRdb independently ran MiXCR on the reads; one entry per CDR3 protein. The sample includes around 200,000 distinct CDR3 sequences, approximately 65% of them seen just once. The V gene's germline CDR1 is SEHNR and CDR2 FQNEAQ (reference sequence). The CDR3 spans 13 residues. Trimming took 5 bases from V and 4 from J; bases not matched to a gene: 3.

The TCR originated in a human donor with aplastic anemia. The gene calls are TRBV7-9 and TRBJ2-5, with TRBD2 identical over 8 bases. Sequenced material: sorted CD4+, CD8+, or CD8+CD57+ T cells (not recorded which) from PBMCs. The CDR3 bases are TGTGCCAGCAGCCCGGGAGGGACAGAGACCCAGTACTTC. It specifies CASSPGGTETQYF.